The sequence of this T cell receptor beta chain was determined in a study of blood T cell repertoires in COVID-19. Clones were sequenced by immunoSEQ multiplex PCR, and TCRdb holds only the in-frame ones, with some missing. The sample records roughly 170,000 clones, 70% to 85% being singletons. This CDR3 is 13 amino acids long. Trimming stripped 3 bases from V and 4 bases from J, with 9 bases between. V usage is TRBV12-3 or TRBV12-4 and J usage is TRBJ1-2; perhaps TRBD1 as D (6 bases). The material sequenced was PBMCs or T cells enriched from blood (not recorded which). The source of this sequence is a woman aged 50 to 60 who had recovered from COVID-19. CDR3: CASSFSRGYGYTF. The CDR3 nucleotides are TGTGCCAGCAGTTTCTCCAGGGGCTATGGCTACACCTTC.